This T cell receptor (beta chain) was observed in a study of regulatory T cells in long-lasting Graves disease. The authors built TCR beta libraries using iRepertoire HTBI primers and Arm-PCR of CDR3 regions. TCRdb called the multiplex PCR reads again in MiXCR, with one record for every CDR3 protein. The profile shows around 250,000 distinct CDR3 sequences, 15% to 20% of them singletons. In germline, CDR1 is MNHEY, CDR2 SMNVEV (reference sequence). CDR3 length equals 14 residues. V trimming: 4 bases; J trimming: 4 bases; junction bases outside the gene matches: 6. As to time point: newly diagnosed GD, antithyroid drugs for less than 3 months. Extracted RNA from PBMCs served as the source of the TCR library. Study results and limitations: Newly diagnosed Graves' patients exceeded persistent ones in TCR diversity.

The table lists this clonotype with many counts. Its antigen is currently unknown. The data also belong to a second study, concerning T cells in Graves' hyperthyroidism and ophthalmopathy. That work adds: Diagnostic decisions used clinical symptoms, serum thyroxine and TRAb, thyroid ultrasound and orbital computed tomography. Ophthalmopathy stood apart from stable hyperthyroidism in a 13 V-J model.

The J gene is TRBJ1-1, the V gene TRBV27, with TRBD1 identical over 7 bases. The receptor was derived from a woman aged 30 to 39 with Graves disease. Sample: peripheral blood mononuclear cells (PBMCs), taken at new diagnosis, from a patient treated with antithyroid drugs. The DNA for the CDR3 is TGTGCCAGCAGTTCTTTGACAGGGAGCACTGAAGCTTTCTTT. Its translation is CASSSLTGSTEAFF.